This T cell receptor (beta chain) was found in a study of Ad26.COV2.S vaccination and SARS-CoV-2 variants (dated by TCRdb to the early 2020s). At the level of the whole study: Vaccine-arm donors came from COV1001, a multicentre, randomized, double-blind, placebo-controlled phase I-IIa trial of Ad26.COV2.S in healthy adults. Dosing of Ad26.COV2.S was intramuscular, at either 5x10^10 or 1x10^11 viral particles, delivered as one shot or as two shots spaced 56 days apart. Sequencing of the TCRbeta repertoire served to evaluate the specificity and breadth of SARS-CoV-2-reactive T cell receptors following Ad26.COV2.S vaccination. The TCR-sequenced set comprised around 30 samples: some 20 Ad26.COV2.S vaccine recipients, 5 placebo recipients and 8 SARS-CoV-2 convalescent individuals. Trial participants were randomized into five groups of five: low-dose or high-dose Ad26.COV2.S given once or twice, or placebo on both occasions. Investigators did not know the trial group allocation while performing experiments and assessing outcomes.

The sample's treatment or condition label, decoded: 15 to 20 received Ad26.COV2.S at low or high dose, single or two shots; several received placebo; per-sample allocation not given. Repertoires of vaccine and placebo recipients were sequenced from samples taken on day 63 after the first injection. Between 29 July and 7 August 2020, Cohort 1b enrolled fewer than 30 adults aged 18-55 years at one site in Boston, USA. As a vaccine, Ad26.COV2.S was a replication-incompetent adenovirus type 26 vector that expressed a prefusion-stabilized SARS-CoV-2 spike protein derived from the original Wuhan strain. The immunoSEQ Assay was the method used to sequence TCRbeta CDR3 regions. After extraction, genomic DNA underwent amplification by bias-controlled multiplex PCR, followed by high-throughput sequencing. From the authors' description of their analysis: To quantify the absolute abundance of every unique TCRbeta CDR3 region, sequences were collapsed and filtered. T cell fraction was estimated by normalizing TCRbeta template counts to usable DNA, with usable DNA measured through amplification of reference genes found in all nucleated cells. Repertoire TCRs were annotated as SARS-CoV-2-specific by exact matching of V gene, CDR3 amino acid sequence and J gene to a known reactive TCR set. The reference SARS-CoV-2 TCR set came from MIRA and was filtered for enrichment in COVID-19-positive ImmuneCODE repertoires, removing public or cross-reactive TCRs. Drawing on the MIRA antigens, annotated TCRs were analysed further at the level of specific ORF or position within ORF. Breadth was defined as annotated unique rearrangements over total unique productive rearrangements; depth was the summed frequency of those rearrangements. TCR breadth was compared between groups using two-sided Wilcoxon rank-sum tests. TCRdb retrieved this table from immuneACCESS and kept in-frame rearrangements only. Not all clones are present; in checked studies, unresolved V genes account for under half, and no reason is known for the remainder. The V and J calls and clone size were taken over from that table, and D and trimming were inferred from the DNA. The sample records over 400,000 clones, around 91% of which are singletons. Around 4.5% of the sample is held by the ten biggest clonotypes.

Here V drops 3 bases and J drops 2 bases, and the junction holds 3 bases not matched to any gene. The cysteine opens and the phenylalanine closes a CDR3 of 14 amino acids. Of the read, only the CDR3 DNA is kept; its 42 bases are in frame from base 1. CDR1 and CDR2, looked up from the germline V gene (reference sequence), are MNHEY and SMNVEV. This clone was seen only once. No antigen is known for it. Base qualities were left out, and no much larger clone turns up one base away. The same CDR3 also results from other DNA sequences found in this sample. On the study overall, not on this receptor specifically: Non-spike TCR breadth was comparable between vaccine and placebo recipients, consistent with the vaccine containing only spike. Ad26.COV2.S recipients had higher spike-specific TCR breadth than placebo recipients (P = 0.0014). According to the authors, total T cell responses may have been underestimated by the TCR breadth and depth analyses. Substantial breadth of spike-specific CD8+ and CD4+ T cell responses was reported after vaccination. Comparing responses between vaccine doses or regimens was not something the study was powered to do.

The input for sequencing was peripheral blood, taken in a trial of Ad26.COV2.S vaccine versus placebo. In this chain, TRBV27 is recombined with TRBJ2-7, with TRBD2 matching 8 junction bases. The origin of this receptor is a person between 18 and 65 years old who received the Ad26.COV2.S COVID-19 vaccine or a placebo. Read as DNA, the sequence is TGTGCCAGCAGTTTGGCGGGGGGCCCCTACGAGCAGTACTTC. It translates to CASSLAGGPYEQYF.